This T cell receptor beta chain was identified in a study of T cells in Graves' hyperthyroidism and ophthalmopathy. Study outcomes and limitations: The blood repertoire included most of the expanded thyroid clonotypes above 0.001. Ophthalmopathy was model-predicted a median about 6 months pre-onset.

CDR1 DFQATT and CDR2 SNEGSKA come from the germline V gene (reference sequence). This CDR3 is 17 amino acids long. V gave up 2 bases and J gave up 2 bases; unmatched junction bases: 11. A word on this clonotype: Its antigen is undetermined.

Uncontrolled infection, other autoimmune disease, pregnancy or lactation disqualified patients from enrolment. This sample holds PBMCs from around 9.9 ml fresh peripheral blood. Amplification of TCR beta CDR3 regions was performed using RNA transcripts as template. Carried out on the TCR CDR3, a first-round RT-PCR used the HTBI primer set. TCRdb recomputed calls from the multiplex PCR reads with MiXCR, one row per CDR3 protein. The profile shows 500,000 to 750,000 distinct CDR3 sequences, 12% to 15% of them singletons. Sequencing used blood. The source of this sequence is a woman under 30 with Graves' ophthalmopathy. The chain joins TRBV20-1 to TRBJ2-1; 8 positions agree with TRBD2. DNA for the CDR3: TGCAGTGCTAGATACTCACATAGGACTAGCACCTACAATGAGCAGTTCTTC. Translating it yields CSARYSHRTSTYNEQFF.